This T cell receptor beta chain stems from a study of cytomegalovirus exposure and HLA in healthy donors (TCRdb year 2017). Context from the whole study: The 700 or so repertoires of the first cohort and the roughly 110 validation repertoires were produced on the same platform, according to a later analysis. To predict cytomegalovirus infection status, the study combined high-throughput TCR immunosequencing, statistical association of individual TCRs with disease status, and machine learning. Along with the roughly 700-subject first cohort, a separate validation cohort of over 90 different subjects was used. The aim of the study was to test whether cataloging public T cell receptors could identify signatures of past pathogen exposure.

The study at large found these results: Of the cluster scores, roughly 93% were above 0 in a later analysis, which found that TCRs clustered in the first cohort also tended to co-occur in the 90 to 150 validation repertoires. In vitro tests confirmed that a few of the cytomegalovirus-associated TCR beta chains recognize cytomegalovirus antigens. The validation cohort had no HLA typing available for a later analysis, so co-occurrence within that cohort was assessed over all 130 or so repertoires. Across donors, most TCR sequences were observed very rarely, whereas some public TCRs were present in many individuals. The study listed 150 to 200 TCR beta chains as associated with cytomegalovirus. The authors suggested that the approach could potentially be generalized to other disease states and immunological phenotypes. The classifier was reported to diagnose cytomegalovirus status with high specificity and sensitivity in both the original cohort and the validation cohort.

The library was made by the immunoSEQ multiplex PCR assay. In the source study's methods: A statistical classification framework was developed to diagnose cytomegalovirus status using the catalog of TCR beta chain sequences. TCRdb took this table from immuneACCESS and kept in-frame rearrangements with V and J called. Such tables lack part of the clones; where checked against another copy, unresolved V genes explain under half of the gap, and the rest is unexplained. V and J calls plus clone size are reproduced from that table; the DNA served to infer D and trimming. Within this sample are approximately 200,000 clones, with about 80% of them counted one time only. Over 5.5% of the sample comes from the top ten. A single count supports this clone. Its antigen is currently not known. No base quality values were provided; no much bigger clone lies one nucleotide off. The donors were included in the validation cohort of some 110 subjects, a group kept apart from the roughly 690-subject first cohort.

The sequenced sample consisted of PBMCs. The origin of this receptor is a young man in good health and CMV-seropositive.

DNA sequence: TGTGCCAGTAGACTAGGGCCGAGGGGCACAGATACGCAGTATTTT. Its protein is CASRLGPRGTDTQYF. In this chain, TRBV19 is recombined with TRBJ2-3; TRBD2 is perhaps the D gene, given 5 matching bases. At the junction V is shortened by 6 bases and J by 1 base, with 14 bases in between. The CDR3 sequence holds 15 residues, the cysteine and phenylalanine included. Just the 45-base CDR3 DNA is kept, in frame starting at base 1. CDR1 and CDR2 are read off the germline V gene (reference sequence) as LNHDA and SQIVND.